This T cell receptor (beta chain) was found in a study of blood T cell repertoires in COVID-19. Study summary: Specimens from acute and convalescent COVID-19 originated in the United States, Italy and Spain.

This clone has more than one count but fewer than ten. The assay was immunoSEQ multiplex PCR, and TCRdb's table has in-frame clones only and misses some. The table records 150,000 or so clones, 75% to 90% of them present only once. A PCR-confirmed or clinician-diagnosed COVID-19 case had contacted exposed participants within 2 weeks of entry. Sequences were obtained from PBMCs or T cells enriched from blood (not recorded which). The sequence was collected from a middle-aged woman who had been exposed to COVID-19.

Here the CDR3 reads CASSLSGDRTEAFF. CDR3 bases: TGTGCCAGCAGTTTGTCCGGGGATCGCACTGAAGCTTTCTTT. V and J are TRBV27 and TRBJ1-1; no reliable D call. This CDR3 spans 14 amino acids. V gave up 3 bases and J gave up 4 bases, with 12 bases separating them. The germline V gene encodes CDR1 MNHEY and CDR2 SMNVEV (reference sequence).